The clone carrying this T cell receptor (beta chain) is a singleton in its sample. The sample comes from a study of blood T cell repertoires in COVID-19. Here immunoSEQ multiplex PCR was the method, and the copy in TCRdb shows in-frame clones only, minus some. Here the sample spans 150,000 or so clones, roughly 87% being singletons. CDR1 and CDR2 from the germline V gene are MNHEY and SMNVEV (reference sequence). This CDR3 is built from 12 residues. Trimming stripped 5 bases from V and 4 bases from J, with 6 bases between. The chain employs TRBV27 and TRBJ2-1, with no clear D. The sample was PBMCs or T cells enriched from blood (not recorded which). This TCR was sampled from a woman aged 40 to 50 who had been exposed to COVID-19. DNA for the CDR3: TGTGCCAGCAGTCGAGCATACAATGAGCAGTTCTTC. Residues: CASSRAYNEQFF.